The 6 T cell receptor beta chains below all came from one sample that was sequenced in a study of cytomegalovirus exposure and HLA in healthy donors. Primers: 60 Vbeta forward and 13 Jbeta reverse. The data were produced by immunoSEQ multiplex PCR, yet TCRdb's version contains in-frame clones alone and is incomplete. The sample lists around 120,000 clones, around 74% occurring once. The sequencing sample was made of PBMCs. These receptor sequences come from a man between 60 and 75 years old in good health and CMV-seropositive.

The chain is built from TRBV7-3 and TRBJ2-1; TRBD2 might be the D (5 bases). CDR1 and CDR2 from the germline V gene are SGHTA and FQGTGA. There are 16 residues in the CDR3. The V and J ends lost 5 bases and 6 bases respectively, with 20 bases between them. In nucleotides, the CDR3 is TGTGCCAGCAGCCCCCCCGACTACGTGGGAGTCAATGAGCAGTTCTTC. This sequence encodes CASSPPDYVGVNEQFF.

This clone was observed a few times. The chain uses TRBV28 and TRBJ1-2; 7 nucleotides line up with TRBD1. There are 14 residues in the CDR3. The trim removed 6 bases at V and 4 bases at J, leaving 8 bases unmatched. Germline V gives CDR1 MDHEN, CDR2 SYDVKM. DNA for the CDR3: TGTGCCAGCAGAGGGACAGTTCCTGCCTATGGCTACACCTTC. Protein sequence: CASRGTVPAYGYTF.

The rearrangement uses TRBV5-1 and TRBJ2-7; D unresolved. V dropped 4 bases and J dropped 2 bases, with 10 bases sitting between them. Germline V gives CDR1 SGHRS, CDR2 YFSETQ. This CDR3 spans 13 amino acids. CDR3 amino acids: CASSLNYAYEQYF. The CDR3 nucleotides read TGCGCCAGCAGCCTGAACTACGCCTACGAGCAGTACTTC.

V gene TRBV5-1 combines with J gene TRBJ2-7; 7 positions match TRBD2. Germline CDR1 SGHRS, CDR2 YFSETQ. This CDR3 region has 14 residues. J lost 7 bases, V lost 4 bases, and 11 bases had no gene match. CDR3 amino acids: CASSPNGGEGEQYF. CDR3 DNA sequence: TGCGCCAGCAGCCCTAATGGGGGGGAGGGGGAGCAGTACTTC.

The chain has TRBV9 and TRBJ2-7; 10 positions match TRBD1. The V gene end was trimmed by 0 bases and the J gene end by 5 bases; junction bases not matched to a gene: 2. This CDR3 spans 14 amino acids. Germline CDR1 SGDLS, CDR2 YYNGEE. CDR3 coding DNA: TGTGCCAGCAGCGTAGGGGACAGGGGAGACGAGCAGTACTTC. Its translation: CASSVGDRGDEQYF. The entire variable domain, with the rest obtained from reference TRBV9 and TRBJ2-7, is as follows: DSGVTQTPKHLITATGQRVTLRCSPRSGDLSVYWYQQSLDQGLQFLIQYYNGEERAKGNILERFSAQQFPDLHSELNLSSLELGDSALYFCASSVGDRGDEQYFGPGTRLTVT.

The chain couples TRBV5-4 to TRBJ1-5; 9 positions agree with TRBD1. CDR1 and CDR2 (germline): SGHNT, YYREEE (reference sequence). The V gene end was trimmed by 0 bases and the J gene end by 7 bases; junction bases not matched to a gene: 2. The CDR3 length is 14 residues. The CDR3 sequence is CASSLDRGLQPQHF. CDR3 sequence (DNA): TGTGCCAGCAGCTTGGACAGGGGGCTACAGCCCCAGCATTTT. The entire variable domain, with the rest obtained from reference TRBV5-4 and TRBJ1-5, is as follows: ETGVTQSPTHLIKTRGQQVTLRCSSQSGHNTVSWYQQALGQGPQFIFQYYREEENGRGNFPPRFSGLQFPNYSSELNVNALELDDSALYLCASSLDRGLQPQHFGDGTRLSIL.